This TCR beta chain was captured by sequencing in a study of T cells in Graves' hyperthyroidism and ophthalmopathy. Study-wide results and caveats: Most thyroid clonotypes expanded above 0.001 were also detected in blood. A model using 13 V-J features told ophthalmopathy apart from stable hyperthyroidism.

Germline lookup yields CDR1 SEHNR and CDR2 FQNEAQ (reference sequence). The CDR3 is made up of 16 amino acids. With 5 bases removed from V and 7 bases from J, the gap between germline ends came to 20 bases. The CDR3 regions of TCR beta were amplified from RNA transcripts. HTBI primers drove first-round RT-PCR of the TCR CDR3. TCRdb called the multiplex PCR reads again in MiXCR, with one record for every CDR3 protein. The sample lists around 690,000 distinct CDR3 sequences; 17% were seen once. This clonotype has only a few counts. Its antigen is not known. This sequence was found in a man aged 45 to 65 with Graves' hyperthyroidism. The chain joins TRBV7-9 to TRBJ2-2, with D possibly being TRBD2 (6 bases). Material for sequencing was blood. Here the CDR3 DNA reads TGTGCCAGCAGCCCAGCGGGCAGGTCGGTTGGCGGGGAGCTGTTTTTT. Amino acids: CASSPAGRSVGGELFF.